This T cell receptor beta chain was obtained from a study of T-cell memory formation after mild COVID-19. Study-wide findings and caveats: Among CD4+ contracting clones, most were CM and EM, and CD8+ ones EMRA. Some responding clones appeared in pre-infection memory, suggesting cross-reactive memory joined.

TCRdb reanalysed the 5' RACE reads using MiXCR and keeps one entry per CDR3 protein. Of a few hundred thousand distinct CDR3 sequences listed, about a sixth were seen once; the top ten hold 23%. To note about this clonotype: Antigen unknown.

Per germline, CDR1 DFQATT and CDR2 SNEGSKA (reference sequence). The CDR3 totals 15 residues. V shed 3 bases, J shed 5 bases, and the junction held 11 bases outside the gene matches. The V call is TRBV20-1, the J call TRBJ2-7, with 9 bases that match TRBD1. This TCR was recovered from a man aged 18 to 35 who had mild COVID-19 (a few samples of this study predate the infection). Cell type and time point are not known. The sample consisted of PBMCs or a T cell subset sorted from them (not recorded which). CDR3 DNA sequence: TGCAGTGCTAGTCGTCGCAACAGGGGGCCGAACGAGCAGTACTTC. This gives the protein CSASRRNRGPNEQYF.